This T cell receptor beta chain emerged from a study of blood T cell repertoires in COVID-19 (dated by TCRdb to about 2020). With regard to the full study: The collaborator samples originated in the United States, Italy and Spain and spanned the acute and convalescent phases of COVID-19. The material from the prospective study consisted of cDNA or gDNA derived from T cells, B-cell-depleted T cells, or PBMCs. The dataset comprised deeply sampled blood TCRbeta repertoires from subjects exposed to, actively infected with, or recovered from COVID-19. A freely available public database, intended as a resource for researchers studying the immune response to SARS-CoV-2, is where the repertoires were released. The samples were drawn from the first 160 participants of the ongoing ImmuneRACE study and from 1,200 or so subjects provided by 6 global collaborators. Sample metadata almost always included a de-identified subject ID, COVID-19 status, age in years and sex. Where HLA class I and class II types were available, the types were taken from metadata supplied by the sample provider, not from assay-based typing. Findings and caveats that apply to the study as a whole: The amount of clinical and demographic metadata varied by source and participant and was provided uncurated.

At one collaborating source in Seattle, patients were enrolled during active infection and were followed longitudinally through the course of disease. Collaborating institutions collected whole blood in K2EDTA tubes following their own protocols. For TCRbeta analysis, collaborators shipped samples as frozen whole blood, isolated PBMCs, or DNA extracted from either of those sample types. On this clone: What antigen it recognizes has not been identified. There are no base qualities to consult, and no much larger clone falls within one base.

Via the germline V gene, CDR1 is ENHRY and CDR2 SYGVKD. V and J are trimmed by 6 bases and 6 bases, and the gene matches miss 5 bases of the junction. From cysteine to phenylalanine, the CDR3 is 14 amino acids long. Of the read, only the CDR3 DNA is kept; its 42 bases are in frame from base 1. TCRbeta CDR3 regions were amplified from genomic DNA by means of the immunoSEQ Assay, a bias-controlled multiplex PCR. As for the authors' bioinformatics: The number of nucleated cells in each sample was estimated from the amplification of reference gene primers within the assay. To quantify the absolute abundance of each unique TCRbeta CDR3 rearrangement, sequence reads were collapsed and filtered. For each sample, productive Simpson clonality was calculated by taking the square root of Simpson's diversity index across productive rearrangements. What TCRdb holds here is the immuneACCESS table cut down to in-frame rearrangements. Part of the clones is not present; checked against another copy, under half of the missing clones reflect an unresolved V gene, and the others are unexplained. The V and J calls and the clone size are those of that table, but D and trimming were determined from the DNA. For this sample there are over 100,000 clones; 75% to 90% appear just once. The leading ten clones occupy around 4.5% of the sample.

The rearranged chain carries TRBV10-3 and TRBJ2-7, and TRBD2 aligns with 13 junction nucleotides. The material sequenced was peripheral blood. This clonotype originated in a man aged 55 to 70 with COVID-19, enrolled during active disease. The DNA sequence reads TGTGCCATCAGACTAGCGGGGGGGAAGTCCGAGCAGTACTTC. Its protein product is CAIRLAGGKSEQYF.